The 32 T cell receptor beta chains reported below all come from one sample, sequenced in a study of blood T cell repertoires in COVID-19. Some clones are missing from TCRdb's copy, which holds only in-frame ones; the method was immunoSEQ multiplex PCR. The table lists over 150,000 clones, roughly 80% of them singletons, with around 7% in the top ten. The specimen sequenced was PBMCs or T cells enriched from blood (not recorded which). The receptors stem from a man aged 45 to 65 who had recovered from COVID-19.

The sample holds a few counts of this clone. The chain recombines TRBV2 with TRBJ1-6; 10 positions match TRBD1. The CDR3 loop spans 16 amino acids. Germline V gives CDR1 SNHLY, CDR2 FYNNEI. V gave up 6 bases and J gave up 5 bases; unmatched junction bases: 7. CDR3 nucleotides: TGTGCCAGCAGGGCGGACAGGGGGACTAATAATTCACCCCTCCACTTT. Protein sequence: CASRADRGTNNSPLHF.

J is TRBJ2-3 and V is TRBV5-4; TRBD2 agrees at 13 bases. CDR3 length: 16 residues. Germline lookup yields CDR1 SGHNT and CDR2 YYREEE (reference sequence). Trimming took 4 bases from V and 3 from J; bases not matched to a gene: 5. CDR3 in amino acids: CASSARLAGGTDTQYF. Written as DNA, the CDR3 is TGTGCCAGCAGCGCCAGACTAGCGGGGGGAACAGATACGCAGTATTTT. The complete variable domain, with remaining parts taken from reference TRBV5-4 and TRBJ2-3, reads ETGVTQSPTHLIKTRGQQVTLRCSSQSGHNTVSWYQQALGQGPQFIFQYYREEENGRGNFPPRFSGLQFPNYSSELNVNALELDDSALYLCASSARLAGGTDTQYFGPGTRLTVL.

The chain uses TRBV12-3 or TRBV12-4 and TRBJ1-5, with D possibly being TRBD1 (6 bases). The V and J ends lost 5 bases and 6 bases respectively, with 11 bases between them. The CDR3 has 13 residues. CDR3 region: CASSPLQGQPQHF. The CDR3 coding sequence is TGTGCCAGCAGTCCCTTACAGGGTCAGCCCCAGCATTTT.

The chain couples TRBV9 to TRBJ2-2; possibly TRBD1 for D (5 bases). Germline values: CDR1 SGDLS, CDR2 YYNGEE. With 3 bases removed from V and 1 base from J, the gap between germline ends came to 7 bases. The CDR3 is 14 residues long. CDR3 in amino acids: CASSGTGNTGELFF. The CDR3 DNA reads TGTGCCAGCAGCGGTACAGGGAACACCGGGGAGCTGTTTTTT.

The chain carries TRBV9 and TRBJ1-2; 7 bases are shared with TRBD1. The CDR3 is made up of 13 amino acids. J lost 4 bases, V lost 4 bases, and 4 bases had no gene match. The germline CDR1 and CDR2 sequences are SGDLS and YYNGEE. The CDR3 sequence is CASSLGQPYGYTF. The DNA for the CDR3 is TGTGCCAGCAGCTTGGGACAGCCCTATGGCTACACCTTC.

The CDR3 nucleotides read TGTGCCACCAGTTTTGACAGGGGAGTTCAGCCCCAGCATTTT. It is translated as CATSFDRGVQPQHF. The chain joins TRBV24-1 to TRBJ1-5; 8 nucleotides line up with TRBD1. From germline, CDR1 is KGHDR and CDR2 SFDVKD. Trimming cost V 6 bases and J 6 bases; bases outside gene matches: 6. CDR3 length: 14 residues.

The chain combines TRBV5-6 with TRBJ1-5, with TRBD1 matching 8 bases. Germline V gene sequence: CDR1 SGHDT, CDR2 YYEEEE. The CDR3 contains 15 residues. Germline trimming cut 0 bases from V and 1 base from J; bases unmatched to any gene: 0. CDR3 nucleotide sequence: TGTGCCAGCAGCTTGGGGACAGGGAGCAATCAGCCCCAGCATTTT. Protein product: CASSLGTGSNQPQHF.

The chain has TRBV7-8 and TRBJ2-7, with TRBD2 matching over 7 bases. The trim removed 3 bases at V and 4 bases at J, leaving 15 bases unmatched. Looked up from germline, CDR1 is SGHVS and CDR2 is FQNEAQ. This CDR3 region has 17 residues. CDR3 loop: CASSLTSGGGVLYEQYF. The CDR3 region has the DNA TGTGCCAGCAGCTTGACTTCGGGGGGAGGGGTCCTATACGAGCAGTACTTC.

The chain combines TRBV5-5 with TRBJ2-3; 8 nucleotides match TRBD1. Germline values: CDR1 SGHKS, CDR2 YYEKEE (reference sequence). V was pared by 0 bases and J by 4 bases, with 4 bases of the junction left unmatched. CDR3 length: 15 residues. The CDR3 reads CASSLGPRGPDTQYF. As DNA, the CDR3 is TGTGCCAGCAGCTTGGGCCCCAGGGGGCCAGATACGCAGTATTTT.

The chain couples TRBV4-1 to TRBJ2-5; 9 bases align to TRBD2. The length of the CDR3 is 17 residues. V was clipped by 0 bases and J by 1 base; unmatched bases: 6. Germline V gene lookup returns CDR1 MGHRA and CDR2 YSYEKL. The CDR3 is CASSQEGAGGPQETQYF. The CDR3 bases are TGCGCCAGCAGCCAAGAAGGAGCGGGGGGCCCCCAAGAGACCCAGTACTTC.

The V gene is TRBV5-1, the J gene TRBJ2-1; D possibly corresponds to TRBD1 (5 bases). Trimming removed 0 bases from V and 0 bases from J, with 7 bases in between. Per the germline V gene, CDR1 is SGHRS and CDR2 is YFSETQ. The CDR3 runs to 15 residues. In DNA, the CDR3 is TGCGCCAGCAGCTTGGGTACAGGCTCCTACAATGAGCAGTTCTTC. Translation: CASSLGTGSYNEQFF. Full variable domain (remainder filled in from reference TRBV5-1 and TRBJ2-1): KAGVTQTPRYLIKTRGQQVTLSCSPISGHRSVSWYQQTPGQGLQFLFEYFSETQRNKGNFPGRFSGRQFSNSRSEMNVSTLELGDSALYLCASSLGTGSYNEQFFGPGTRLTVL.

V gene TRBV27 combines with J gene TRBJ2-1; D may be TRBD1 (6 bases). The CDR3 covers 16 residues. Per the germline V gene, CDR1 is MNHEY and CDR2 is SMNVEV (reference sequence). V was cut by 0 bases and J by 4 bases, with 13 bases left in between. CDR3 in amino acids: CASSLSPGVIYNEQFF. CDR3 DNA sequence: TGTGCCAGCAGTTTATCTCCAGGGGTCATATACAATGAGCAGTTCTTC.

The chain uses TRBV7-6 and TRBJ2-7; 7 bases agree with TRBD2. This CDR3 spans 15 amino acids. Germline V gene lookup returns CDR1 SGHVS and CDR2 FNYEAQ. V gave up 0 bases and J gave up 2 bases; unmatched junction bases: 4. CDR3 DNA sequence: TGTGCCAGCAGCTTAGCAGGGGCGGGGGCCTACGAGCAGTACTTC. Its translation: CASSLAGAGAYEQYF.

This chain connects TRBV5-1 to TRBJ2-1; no clear D. CDR3 length: 15 amino acids. CDR1 and CDR2 (germline): SGHRS, YFSETQ. V was pared by 4 bases and J by 0 bases, with 11 bases between. The CDR3 reads CASSIRSSSYNEQFF. DNA of the CDR3: TGCGCCAGCAGCATCCGATCGAGCTCCTACAATGAGCAGTTCTTC.

The genes are TRBV6-5 and TRBJ2-2; 8 nucleotides agree with TRBD1. The CDR3 loop spans 14 amino acids. Germline CDR1 and CDR2: MNHEY and SVGAGI. V lost 8 bases and J lost 6; bases outside the gene matches: 8. The CDR3 DNA sequence: TGTGCCAGCCGAACCGACAGGGGACCCGGGGAGCTGTTTTTT. Protein: CASRTDRGPGELFF.

This chain joins TRBV4-1 and TRBJ1-2; TRBD1 matches 7 bases. Germline loops: CDR1 MGHRA, CDR2 YSYEKL. The CDR3 contains 20 residues. Trimming cost V 2 bases and J 6 bases; bases outside gene matches: 24. The CDR3 DNA reads as TGCGCCAGCAGCCAAAGCATGAATTCTGCAGGGGGATTCAGACGCCATGGCTACACCTTC. Amino acids: CASSQSMNSAGGFRRHGYTF.

The CDR3 sequence: CASSVDRGAYEQYF. The CDR3 coding sequence is TGTGCCAGCAGTGTGGACAGGGGCGCCTACGAGCAGTACTTC. The chain has TRBV25-1 and TRBJ2-7, with TRBD1 identical over 9 bases. V gave up 4 bases and J gave up 2 bases; unmatched junction bases: 3. The CDR3 extends over 14 amino acids. Germline V gene lookup returns CDR1 MGHDK and CDR2 SYGVNS.

The chain combines TRBV19 with TRBJ2-1, with TRBD2 matching 15 bases. The CDR3 loop spans 14 amino acids. Germline trimming cut 5 bases from V and 7 bases from J; bases unmatched to any gene: 0. Germline lookup yields CDR1 LNHDA and CDR2 SQIVND (reference sequence). The CDR3 coding sequence is TGTGCCAGTAGTGGGACTAGCGGGGGGAATGAGCAGTTCTTC. Protein: CASSGTSGGNEQFF.

The genes are TRBV7-3 and TRBJ1-1, with unresolved D. Trimming took 5 bases from V and 3 from J, leaving 13 bases between them. CDR3 length: 14 residues. In germline, CDR1 is SGHTA, CDR2 FQGTGA. The CDR3 DNA sequence: TGTGCCAGCAGCCTACGGGGTAGGGACACTGAAGCTTTCTTT. The encoded protein is CASSLRGRDTEAFF.

The J gene is TRBJ2-1, the V gene TRBV3-1 (or the pseudogene TRBV3-2); the match to TRBD1 covers 10 bases. CDR3 size: 19 residues. Germline-derived CDR1 and CDR2 are LGHDT and YNNKEL (reference sequence). The V and J ends lost 0 bases and 4 bases, in that order; junction bases with no gene match: 12. This CDR3 is CASSQDLLEGQGRYNEQFF. The DNA of the CDR3 is TGTGCCAGCAGCCAAGATTTGTTGGAGGGACAGGGGAGATACAATGAGCAGTTCTTC.

V usage is TRBV11-2 and J usage is TRBJ2-7, with TRBD1 identical over 9 bases. Germline CDR1 is SGHAT and CDR2 is FQNNGV. The ends lost 6 bases at V and 5 bases at J; junction bases unmatched: 11. The CDR3 is made up of 15 amino acids. The CDR3 bases are TGTGCCAGCAGTCGACTAGGACAGGGGACCCACGAGCAGTACTTC. The encoded protein is CASSRLGQGTHEQYF.

In nucleotides, the CDR3 is TGTGCCAGCAGCCATCAAGGGACAGCGGGTAATGAAAAACTGTTTTTT. Amino acid sequence: CASSHQGTAGNEKLFF. The genes are TRBV4-2 and TRBJ1-4; TRBD1 matches at 7 bases. Germline V gene data show CDR1 as LGHNA and CDR2 as YNFKEQ. The V gene end was trimmed by 3 bases and the J gene end by 4 bases; junction bases not matched to a gene: 8. The length of the CDR3 is 16 residues.

The V gene is TRBV6-6, the J gene TRBJ2-7, with TRBD1 matching 9 bases. The germline gives CDR1 MNHNY, CDR2 SVGAGI (reference sequence). The CDR3 has 15 residues. With 6 bases clipped from V and 1 base from J, the junction kept 7 bases outside the gene matches. The DNA of the CDR3 is TGTGCCAGCAGGCCGACAGGGGGTAATTCCTACGAGCAGTACTTC. It encodes CASRPTGGNSYEQYF.

The chain joins TRBV7-8 to TRBJ1-2, with 9 bases identical to TRBD1. V was clipped by 3 bases and J by 6 bases; unmatched bases: 11. Germline values: CDR1 SGHVS, CDR2 FQNEAQ. This CDR3 region has 16 residues. CDR3 region: CASSLGAGTGLNGYTF. The CDR3 bases are TGTGCCAGCAGCTTGGGCGCCGGGACAGGGCTTAATGGCTACACCTTC.

The chain joins TRBV3-1 (or the pseudogene TRBV3-2) to TRBJ1-3; D ambiguous. The CDR3 spans 15 residues. Per germline, CDR1 LGHDT and CDR2 YNNKEL (reference sequence). With 0 bases removed from V and 7 bases from J, the gap between germline ends came to 13 bases. The CDR3 sequence: CASSQDYRSWNTIYF. CDR3 DNA: TGTGCCAGCAGCCAAGACTACCGTTCGTGGAACACCATATATTTT.

The chain combines TRBV29-1 with TRBJ1-5, with a tentative D call TRBD1 (6 bases). The germline V gene has CDR1 SQVTM and CDR2 ANQGSEA. The CDR3 is made up of 13 amino acids. Trimming stripped 5 bases from V and 2 bases from J, with 10 bases between. The chain's CDR3 is CSVWAGGNQPQHF. The CDR3 bases are TGCAGCGTTTGGGCAGGGGGCAATCAGCCCCAGCATTTT.

The rearrangement joins TRBV18 to TRBJ1-1; 12 bases align to TRBD1. V shed 2 bases and J 5 bases; nucleotides not matched to a gene: 9. This CDR3 spans 17 amino acids. Germline V gene data show CDR1 as KGHSH and CDR2 as LQKENI. CDR3 amino acids: CASSPTGTGGPLTEAFF. The DNA for the CDR3 is TGTGCCAGCTCACCAACCGGGACAGGGGGCCCGCTTACTGAAGCTTTCTTT.

This chain links TRBV6-5 with TRBJ2-3; 15 nucleotides match TRBD2. V shed 6 bases and J 9 bases; nucleotides not matched to a gene: 1. Germline V gene data show CDR1 as MNHEY and CDR2 as SVGAGI. CDR3 length: 13 residues. The chain's CDR3 is CASRGTSGGTQYF. The DNA for the CDR3 is TGTGCCAGCAGGGGGACTAGCGGGGGGACGCAGTATTTT.

The genes are TRBV28 and TRBJ2-7, with D possibly TRBD1 on 6 matching bases. The germline V gene has CDR1 MDHEN and CDR2 SYDVKM. This CDR3 has 14 amino acids. The V gene lost 6 bases and the J gene lost 3 bases, with 15 bases spanning the gap. The CDR3, as DNA: TGTGCCAGCAGCACAGGGCGGCCGCGCTACGAGCAGTACTTC. Residues: CASSTGRPRYEQYF.

The V call is TRBV12-3 or TRBV12-4, the J call TRBJ2-2; D call uncertain. The CDR3 runs 13 residues. Between the trimmed V and J ends, which lost 3 bases and 4 bases, there was a span of 6 bases. The CDR3 DNA is TGTGCCAGCAGTTTTACCAGCACCGGGGAGCTGTTTTTT. Protein: CASSFTSTGELFF.

J is TRBJ2-7 and V is TRBV27; 12 positions agree with TRBD2. The germline gives CDR1 MNHEY, CDR2 SMNVEV (reference sequence). The CDR3 runs to 15 residues. J lost 5 bases, V lost 8 bases, and 10 bases had no gene match. CDR3 region: CASLLGLAGINEQYF. CDR3 in DNA: TGTGCCAGCCTTCTTGGACTAGCGGGGATCAACGAGCAGTACTTC.

The V gene is TRBV19, the J gene TRBJ2-5; 7 nucleotides match TRBD2. The germline V gene encodes CDR1 LNHDA and CDR2 SQIVND (reference sequence). The CDR3 is made up of 11 amino acids. Losses at the gene ends were 5 bases for V and 11 bases for J; bases not matched to a gene: 5. The CDR3 region is CASSPGGNQYF. The CDR3 coding sequence is TGTGCCAGTAGTCCCGGGGGGAATCAGTACTTC.